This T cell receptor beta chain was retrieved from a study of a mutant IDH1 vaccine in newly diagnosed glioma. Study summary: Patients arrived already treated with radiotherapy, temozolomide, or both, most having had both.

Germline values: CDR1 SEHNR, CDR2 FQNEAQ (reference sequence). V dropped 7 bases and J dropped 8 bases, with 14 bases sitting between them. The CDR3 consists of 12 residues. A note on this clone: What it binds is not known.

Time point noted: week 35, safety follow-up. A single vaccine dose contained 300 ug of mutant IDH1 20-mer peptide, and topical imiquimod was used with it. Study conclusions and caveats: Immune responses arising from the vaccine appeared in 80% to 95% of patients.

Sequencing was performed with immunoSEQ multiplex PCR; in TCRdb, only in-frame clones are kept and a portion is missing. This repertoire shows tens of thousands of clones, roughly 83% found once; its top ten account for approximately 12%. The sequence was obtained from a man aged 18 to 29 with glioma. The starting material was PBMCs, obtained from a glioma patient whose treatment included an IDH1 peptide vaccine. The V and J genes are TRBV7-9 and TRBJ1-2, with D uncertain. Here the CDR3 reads CASIGNHGGYTF. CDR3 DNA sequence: TGTGCCAGCATCGGAAATCATGGCGGCTACACCTTC.